The 10 T cell receptor beta chains below come from one sample, sequenced in a study of T-cell reconstitution after alpha-beta-depleted transplantation in children. Researchers prepared the TCRbeta library using unique molecular identifiers, the study reports. TCRdb recomputed calls from the PCR reads with MiXCR, one row per CDR3 protein. The sample has 600,000 to 700,000 distinct CDR3 sequences; roughly 17% are singletons. The source material was PBMCs from the stem cell graft donor, sampled from the stem cell graft. Receptors were obtained from a human donor who donated a stem cell graft to a child with acute myeloid leukemia.

For this clonotype: The CDR3 ends on some other residue instead of the conserved phenylalanine or tryptophan, so this is likely a read error. The chain has TRBV12-3 or TRBV12-4 and TRBJ1-5; D is unclear. V gave up 2 bases and J gave up 5 bases, with 7 bases separating them. This CDR3 region has 13 residues. The CDR3 loop is CASSLNGDQPQHC. The CDR3, as DNA: TGTGCCAGCAGTTTAAATGGGGATCAGCCCCAGCATTGT.

This clonotype has a count of ten or more. The gene calls are TRBV30 and TRBJ2-7, with D unclear. V lost 2 bases to trimming and J lost 0 bases, with 8 bases between them. There are 13 residues in the CDR3. Germline CDR1 and CDR2: GTSNPN and SVGIG (reference sequence). Written as DNA, the CDR3 is TGTGCCTGGAGTCTCGAGAGCTCCTACGAGCAGTACTTC. Translated, it gives CAWSLESSYEQYF.

This clonotype occurred a few times. The V and J genes are TRBV25-1 and TRBJ1-4; the match to TRBD1 covers 8 bases. Germline assignment: CDR1 MGHDK and CDR2 SYGVNS. With 3 bases clipped from V and 7 bases from J, the junction kept 4 bases outside the gene matches. This CDR3 is 14 amino acids long. Written as DNA, the CDR3 is TGTGCCAGCAGTGACCAGGGGGCGCGTGAAAAACTGTTTTTT. This gives the protein CASSDQGAREKLFF.

As regards this clonotype: Given a much more abundant clone one base away, this may be a read error. The J gene is TRBJ1-1, the V gene TRBV20-1; TRBD1 might be the D (5 bases). This CDR3 is built from 11 residues. The germline gives CDR1 DFQATT, CDR2 SNEGSKA (reference sequence). V shed 8 bases and J shed 6 bases, with 13 bases lying between them. The CDR3 sequence: CSFRDASEAFF. The CDR3 nucleotides are TGCAGTTTCCGGGACGCCTCTGAAGCTTTCTTT.

This clonotype was seen once. The chain recombines TRBV12-3 or TRBV12-4 with TRBJ2-6; 7 nucleotides align to TRBD1. This CDR3 has 15 amino acids. J gave up 4 bases and V 4 bases, and 4 bases lay outside the gene matches. This CDR3 reads CASSYRGAGANVLTF. The CDR3 bases are TGTGCCAGCAGTTACAGGGGAGCAGGGGCCAACGTCCTGACTTTC.

This clonotype was seen ten or more times. The chain employs TRBV20-1 and TRBJ2-1, with 16 bases matching TRBD2. This CDR3 has 16 amino acids. CDR1 DFQATT and CDR2 SNEGSKA come from the germline V gene (reference sequence). J lost 6 bases, V lost 3 bases, and 5 bases had no gene match. The CDR3 loop is CSARSGLAGGPNEQFF. The CDR3 DNA reads TGCAGTGCTAGGTCGGGACTAGCGGGGGGGCCCAATGAGCAGTTCTTC.

This clonotype has a handful of counts. V is TRBV12-3 or TRBV12-4 and J is TRBJ1-4; the D gene is possibly TRBD1 (5 bases). V gave up 5 bases and J gave up 7 bases, with 11 bases separating them. The length of the CDR3 is 13 residues. CDR3 nucleotides: TGTGCCAGCAGTCCCCAGGGTGGTGAAAAACTGTTTTTT. It codes for CASSPQGGEKLFF.

This clonotype was counted between two and nine times. The chain employs TRBV14 and TRBJ2-7, with D possibly being TRBD1 (6 bases). The CDR3 runs 14 residues. Germline V gives CDR1 SGHDN, CDR2 FVKESK. Trimming removed 1 base at V and 2 bases at J, with 9 bases between. This CDR3 reads CASSQAGAPYEQYF. In nucleotides, the CDR3 is TGTGCCAGCAGCCAAGCAGGGGCTCCCTACGAGCAGTACTTC.

The rearrangement links TRBV20-1 to TRBJ1-1; no reliable D call. The V end was cut by 5 bases, the J end by 1 base, with 11 bases between. Looked up from germline, CDR1 is DFQATT and CDR2 is SNEGSKA (reference sequence). CDR3 size: 13 residues. CDR3 region: CSASRTANTEAFF. In nucleotides, the CDR3 is TGCAGTGCTTCCCGGACCGCGAACACTGAAGCTTTCTTT.

This rearrangement joins TRBV12-3 or TRBV12-4 to TRBJ1-1, with unresolved D. The CDR3 has 11 amino acids. The germline V and J ends were trimmed by 5 bases and 12 bases, with 13 bases remaining between them. CDR3 sequence reads: CASSALLITFF. CDR3 in DNA: TGTGCCAGCAGTGCCTTACTAATCACTTTCTTT.